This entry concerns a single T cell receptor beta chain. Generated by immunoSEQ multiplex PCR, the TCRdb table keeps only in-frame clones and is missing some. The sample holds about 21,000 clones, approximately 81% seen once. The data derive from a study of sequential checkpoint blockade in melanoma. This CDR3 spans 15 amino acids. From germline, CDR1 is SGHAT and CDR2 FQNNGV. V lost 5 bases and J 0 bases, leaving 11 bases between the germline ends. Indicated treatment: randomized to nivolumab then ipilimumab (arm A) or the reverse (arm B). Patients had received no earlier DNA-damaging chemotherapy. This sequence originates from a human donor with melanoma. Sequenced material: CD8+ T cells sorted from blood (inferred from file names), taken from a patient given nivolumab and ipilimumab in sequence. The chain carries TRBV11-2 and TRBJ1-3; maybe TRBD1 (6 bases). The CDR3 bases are TGTGCCAGCAGCCAGACAGGACACTCTGGAAACACCATATATTTT. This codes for CASSQTGHSGNTIYF.